These 2 T cell receptor beta chains came from one sample sequenced in a study of blood T cells in healthy people across ages (dated by TCRdb to the mid-2010s). Library prep was done by 5' RACE. The instrument given in TCRdb is Illumina HiSeq 2500. A second roughly 6 to 12 cycle PCR used a sample-barcoded 5' primer and a J-beta primer mix. TCRdb reworked the public reads: Q25 trimming with fastp, MiXCR clone assembly, productive beta chains retained. Records with the same CDR3 protein are collapsed into one entry carrying the most frequent genes and DNA. This sample holds about 630,000 distinct CDR3 sequences; 20% to 25% were observed only once. The ten largest make up roughly 3.7% of the sample. The specimen sequenced was blood. These receptors originate from a man aged 70-80 years in good health.

The rearrangement links TRBV3-1 to TRBJ1-4, with 7 bases matching TRBD1. J lost 8 bases, V lost 1 base, and 4 bases had no gene match. Per the germline V gene, CDR1 is LGHDT and CDR2 is YNNKEL (reference sequence). This CDR3 contains 14 residues. CDR3: CASSQGGQAEKLFF. DNA of the CDR3: TGTGCCAGCAGCCAAGGTGGACAGGCCGAAAAACTGTTTTTT.

The rearrangement joins TRBV9 to TRBJ2-1; tentatively, D is TRBD2 (6 bases). The CDR3 covers 16 residues. Germline loops: CDR1 SGDLS, CDR2 YYNGEE. V lost 0 bases and J 6 bases, leaving 16 bases between the germline ends. CDR3 nucleotides: TGTGCCAGCAGCGTAGAGGCGGGAACCGCGGGCAATGAGCAGTTCTTC. This codes for CASSVEAGTAGNEQFF. Filled out from reference TRBV9 and TRBJ2-1, the complete variable domain reads DSGVTQTPKHLITATGQRVTLRCSPRSGDLSVYWYQQSLDQGLQFLIQYYNGEERAKGNILERFSAQQFPDLHSELNLSSLELGDSALYFCASSVEAGTAGNEQFFGPGTRLTVL.